This is a list of T cell receptor beta chains from one sample in a study of cytomegalovirus exposure and HLA in healthy donors. The method was immunoSEQ multiplex PCR; TCRdb's version includes in-frame clones alone and lacks a portion of them. This sample yields approximately 120,000 clones, of which about 82% are seen a single time; just under 2% belongs to the top ten. Specimen: PBMCs. The receptors originated from a man in his fifties or sixties in good health and CMV-seronegative. The CDR3 runs from the conserved cysteine through the conserved F or W. A D gene is named only where the DNA matches it firmly. Size is stated for part of the rows, as once, few or many counts, or as a class when the clone is expanded.

clone_size j_call d_call v_call cdr3_nt cdr3_aa
- TRBJ1-1 - TRBV6-5 TGTGCCAGCAGTGAAGAGTTGAACACTGAAGCTTTCTTT CASSEELNTEAFF
- TRBJ1-2 - TRBV19 TGTGCCATCCCCTCCGGGGGTGTAATTGGCTACACCTTC CAIPSGGVIGYTF
once TRBJ2-2 TRBD1 TRBV5-4 TGTGCCAGCAGCTTGGTAGACAGGGTCACCGGGGAGCTGTTTTTT CASSLVDRVTGELFF
- TRBJ2-1 - TRBV7-3 TGTGCCAGCAGCCGAAGCGGCCCCGCCGACAATGAGCAGTTCTTC CASSRSGPADNEQFF
- TRBJ2-3 - TRBV6-5 TGTGCCAGCAGCTCCCGGAGTTATACGCAGTATTTT CASSSRSYTQYF
once TRBJ2-5 TRBD2 TRBV7-2 TGTGCCAGCAGCTCAGCGGGGGGTCGGCAAGAGACCCAGTACTTC CASSSAGGRQETQYF
- TRBJ1-2 TRBD1 TRBV19 TGTGCCAGTAGTATGGAGGACAGGGGATTTGGGTATGGCTACACCTTC CASSMEDRGFGYGYTF
- TRBJ2-7 TRBD2 TRBV11-3 TGTGCCAGCAGCTTATCGGGGGGCTACGAGCAGTACTTC CASSLSGGYEQYF
- TRBJ2-2 TRBD2 TRBV5-5 TGTGCCAGCAGCCGGACTAGCGGGGTCGGGGAGCTGTTTTTT CASSRTSGVGELFF
few TRBJ1-6 - TRBV18 TGTGCCAGCCGAGGATCCGCTGTTAATTCACCCCTCCACTTT CASRGSAVNSPLHF
once TRBJ1-2 - TRBV9 TGTGCCAGCAGCGTGTCAGGGTCTAACTATGGCTACACCTTC CASSVSGSNYGYTF
once TRBJ2-1 - TRBV25-1 TGTGCCAGCTCGGCCCCAGGTTACAATGAGCAGTTCTTC CASSAPGYNEQFF
few TRBJ1-2 - TRBV5-5 TGTGCCAGCAGCTCCCCCCCGGTCTATGGCTACACCTTC CASSSPPVYGYTF
- TRBJ2-4 TRBD2 TRBV4-1 TGCGCCAGCAGCCAAGATGCCGGGCGGGGACTAGCGGGGGGCCTAGCCAAAAACATTCAGTACTTC CASSQDAGRGLAGGLAKNIQYF
- TRBJ1-2 - TRBV7-8 TGTGCCAGCAGCTTAGGGGCCTATTCCTATGGCTACACCTTC CASSLGAYSYGYTF
- TRBJ2-4 TRBD2 TRBV29-1 TGCAGCGTTTCGGGAGGGTATCTAGCCAAAAACATTCAGTACTTC CSVSGGYLAKNIQYF
- TRBJ2-1 - TRBV5-1 TGCGCCAGCAGCTTGGACAGAGCTCCGGACAATGAGCAGTTCTTC CASSLDRAPDNEQFF
- TRBJ2-2 - TRBV6-1 TGTGCCAGCAGTGAAGTATGGGGAGGGGGAACCGGGGAGCTGTTTTTT CASSEVWGGGTGELFF
- TRBJ2-2 - TRBV5-1 TGCGCCAGCAGTACGGTTGCGGACACCGGGGAGCTGTTTTTT CASSTVADTGELFF
- TRBJ2-1 - TRBV7-3 TGTGCCAGCAGCTCCGGGGGGCTGAACAATGAGCAGTTCTTC CASSSGGLNNEQFF
few TRBJ1-1 - TRBV7-9 TGTTCCAGCACCCTTGGGGAGATGAACACTGAAGCTTTCTTT CSSTLGEMNTEAFF
once TRBJ2-2 - TRBV9 TGTGCCAGCAGCGTACAGGGGAACACCGGGGAGCTGTTTTTT CASSVQGNTGELFF
- TRBJ1-5 TRBD1 TRBV18 TGTGCCAGCTCCGGGACAGGGGGCGACCAGCCCCAGCATTTT CASSGTGGDQPQHF
once TRBJ1-2 - TRBV25-1 TGTGCCAGCAGTGATCCCCGACAGACCGGCTACACCTTC CASSDPRQTGYTF
- TRBJ1-1 - TRBV7-9 TGTTCCAGCAGCCAGAAGGGGCCCCGGTCGGCTGAAGCTTTCTTT CSSSQKGPRSAEAFF
few TRBJ1-1 - TRBV6-1 TGTGCCAGCAGTCGAGGGGGTGAGAAGACTGAAGCTTTCTTT CASSRGGEKTEAFF
- TRBJ1-4 TRBD1 TRBV4-1 TGCGCCAGCAGCCAAGAGGACAGGGTTGCAACTAATGAAAAACTGTTTTTT CASSQEDRVATNEKLFF
- TRBJ1-1 - TRBV2 TGTGCCAGCACCTTTGGGGCCGCTGAAGCTTTCTTT CASTFGAAEAFF
- TRBJ2-5 - TRBV6-1 TGTGCCACCTCCCCAGCAGGATTGGTGGAGACCCAGTACTTC CATSPAGLVETQYF
- TRBJ1-2 - TRBV4-1 TGCGCCAGCAGCCAACTCTACTATATCTATGGCTACACCTTC CASSQLYYIYGYTF
- TRBJ2-3 TRBD2 TRBV4-1 TGCGCCAGCAGCCACCGAAGACTAGCGGGGGCCTCTGGTAGCACAGATACGCAGTATTTT CASSHRRLAGASGSTDTQYF
- TRBJ1-2 - TRBV30 TGTGCCTGGAGGCAGGGGAAGGACTATGGCTACACCTTC CAWRQGKDYGYTF
- TRBJ1-5 - TRBV10-3 TGTGCCATCAGGGGACACAGCAATCAGCCCCAGCATTTT CAIRGHSNQPQHF
once TRBJ2-1 - TRBV9 TGTGCCAGCAGCGTAGAGGGGGTTGGGTTAAGCAGGGAGCAGTTCTTC CASSVEGVGLSREQFF
few TRBJ2-5 - TRBV12-5 TGTGCTAGTGGTTCCCGACATTTGTACCAAGAGACCCAGTACTTC CASGSRHLYQETQYF
- TRBJ2-2 - TRBV2 TGTGCCAGCAGTGACGGACGGGAGAGCACCGGGGAGCTGTTTTTT CASSDGRESTGELFF
- TRBJ2-3 TRBD1 TRBV7-9 TGTGCCAGCAGCTTAACGGGACAGTACACAGATACGCAGTATTTT CASSLTGQYTDTQYF
- TRBJ1-1 - TRBV28 TGTGCCAGCACCACTGCGGGCTCCACTGAAGCTTTCTTT CASTTAGSTEAFF
- TRBJ2-5 TRBD2 TRBV7-2 TGTGCCAGCAGCCGGGCGGGGGATTTCCAAGAGACCCAGTACTTC CASSRAGDFQETQYF
- TRBJ1-1 - TRBV6-4 TGTGCCAGCAGTGGATGTTGGGAGGGCACGGGAGCTTTCTTT CASSGCWEGTGAFF
- TRBJ2-3 TRBD2 TRBV4-2 TGTGCCAGCAGCCCGCAGCGGGGGGGTAGCACAGATACGCAGTATTTT CASSPQRGGSTDTQYF
few TRBJ1-2 TRBD1 TRBV19 TGTGCCAGTACGACAGGGACTCCCGTCCTAGCTAACTATGGCTACACCTTC CASTTGTPVLANYGYTF
- TRBJ1-1 - TRBV7-9 TGTGCCAGCAGCTTCTCAGGGTCGAACACTGAAGCTTTCTTT CASSFSGSNTEAFF
- TRBJ2-5 TRBD1 TRBV4-2 TGTGCCAGCAGCCAAGATGAAGGGGGCGAGACCCAGTACTTC CASSQDEGGETQYF
- TRBJ2-2 - TRBV5-4 TGTGCCAGCAGCTTGGCGAGGGGGACGGACACCGGGGAGCTGTTTTTT CASSLARGTDTGELFF